Each of the 19 T cell receptor beta chains below was sequenced from the same sample in a study of post-analysis software for immune sequencing data. Study-wide results and caveats: Comparison of patients with controls showed a handful of TRBV segments more frequent in patients, TRBV5-6, TRBV5-1 and TRBV20-1 among them.

No antigen has been identified for these receptors. Tagging with unique molecular identifiers was a feature of the TCR beta cDNA libraries. TCRdb fed the PCR reads into MiXCR, producing one record per CDR3 protein. The sample yields some 800,000 distinct CDR3 sequences, roughly 46% seen once. The sequenced sample was blood. These receptors were collected from a girl under 18 with multiple sclerosis.

V gene TRBV6-2 or TRBV6-3 combines with J gene TRBJ2-7; 8 bases align to TRBD1. The length of the CDR3 is 17 residues. Germline loops: CDR1 MNHEY, CDR2 SVGEGT. The trim removed 0 bases at V and 2 bases at J, leaving 9 bases unmatched. CDR3 region: CASSYSIAGGDPYEQYF. The CDR3, as DNA: TGTGCCAGCAGTTACTCGATAGCAGGGGGCGACCCCTACGAGCAGTACTTC.

The chain combines TRBV5-1 with TRBJ1-2; D is possibly TRBD1 (6 bases). Germline V gives CDR1 SGHRS, CDR2 YFSETQ. V gave up 1 base and J gave up 3 bases, with 13 bases separating them. This CDR3 has 15 residues. CDR3 protein: CASSLTQGKDYGYTF. The CDR3 DNA sequence: TGCGCCAGCAGCTTGACGCAGGGGAAGGACTATGGCTACACCTTC.

The chain links TRBV7-2 to TRBJ2-1; D is unclear. The germline V gene encodes CDR1 SGHTA and CDR2 FQGNSA. The V end was cut by 6 bases, the J end by 5 bases, with 14 bases between. This CDR3 contains 14 residues. The CDR3 loop reads CASSPLGSHNEQFF. Written as DNA, the CDR3 is TGTGCCAGCAGTCCGTTAGGTTCGCACAATGAGCAGTTCTTC.

The CDR3 sequence: CSARGRPLRVWNTEAFF. In DNA form, the CDR3 reads TGCAGTGCTAGAGGGCGACCTTTAAGGGTTTGGAACACTGAAGCTTTCTTT. The J gene is TRBJ1-1, the V gene TRBV20-1; D is uncertain. CDR1 and CDR2 from the germline V gene are DFQATT and SNEGSKA (reference sequence). This CDR3 is 17 amino acids long. The ends were cut back, 1 base at V and 1 base at J, with 19 bases in the middle.

J is TRBJ2-7 and V is TRBV20-1, with TRBD2 as a possible D gene (6 bases). Germline lookup yields CDR1 DFQATT and CDR2 SNEGSKA (reference sequence). The CDR3 length is 15 residues. Trimming removed 6 bases at V and 0 bases at J, with 18 bases between. The CDR3 region has the DNA TGCAGTGCGATCCGTAGCGGAGATAGCTCCTACGAGCAGTACTTC. Protein: CSAIRSGDSSYEQYF.

This chain's CDR3 is CASSLRGRLDYGYTF. Here the CDR3 DNA reads TGTGCCAGCAGCTTAAGGGGACGCTTGGACTATGGCTACACCTTC. The J gene is TRBJ1-2, the V gene TRBV7-2; D is perhaps TRBD1 (5 bases). V shed 2 bases and J shed 3 bases, with 13 bases lying between them. Looked up from germline, CDR1 is SGHTA and CDR2 is FQGNSA. CDR3 length: 15 amino acids.

This clonotype has a handful of counts. This chain connects TRBV13 to TRBJ2-1, with TRBD2 as a possible D gene (6 bases). V dropped 2 bases and J dropped 3 bases, with 14 bases sitting between them. The CDR3 extends over 16 amino acids. From germline, CDR1 is PRHDT and CDR2 FYEKMQ (reference sequence). Here the CDR3 reads CASSLTTSSGYNEQFF. The DNA for the CDR3 is TGTGCCAGCAGCTTAACGACTAGTTCGGGCTACAATGAGCAGTTCTTC.

This clonotype was counted at least ten times. V and J are TRBV3-1 and TRBJ1-6; no firm D call. CDR3 length equals 13 residues. V was pared by 6 bases and J by 5 bases, with 8 bases between. Per germline, CDR1 LGHDT and CDR2 YNNKEL (reference sequence). The CDR3 protein is CASRGVDNSPLHF. The CDR3 DNA reads TGTGCCAGCAGGGGTGTGGATAATTCACCCCTCCACTTT. The full variable domain, in which reference TRBV3-1 and TRBJ1-6 provide the parts outside the CDR3, is DTAVSQTPKYLVTQMGNDKSIKCEQNLGHDTMYWYKQDSKKFLKIMFSYNNKELIINETVPNRFSPKSPDKAHLNLHINSLELGDSAVYFCASRGVDNSPLHFGNGTRLTVT.

The gene calls are TRBV20-1 and TRBJ1-1, with D hard to call. The CDR3 loop spans 10 amino acids. From germline, CDR1 is DFQATT and CDR2 SNEGSKA (reference sequence). The V and J ends lost 4 bases and 9 bases respectively, with 9 bases between them. Here the CDR3 DNA reads TGCAGTGCTAACTGGGCGAAAGCTTTCTTT. Amino acids: CSANWAKAFF.

V is TRBV7-3 and J is TRBJ2-2, with no clear D. Germline CDR1 and CDR2: SGHTA and FQGTGA. V was pared by 3 bases and J by 7 bases, with 9 bases between. The CDR3 loop spans 13 amino acids. CDR3 amino acids: CASSLGPYGELFF. CDR3 DNA: TGTGCCAGCAGCTTGGGTCCCTACGGGGAGCTGTTTTTT.

The chain carries TRBV5-4 and TRBJ2-2; TRBD2 matches at 14 bases. The length of the CDR3 is 16 residues. Per the germline V gene, CDR1 is SGHNT and CDR2 is YYREEE (reference sequence). V trimming: 3 bases; J trimming: 6 bases; junction bases outside the gene matches: 4. This CDR3 reads CASSSETSGRAGELFF. The CDR3, as DNA: TGTGCCAGCAGCTCGGAGACTAGCGGGAGGGCCGGGGAGCTGTTTTTT.

The J gene is TRBJ2-4, the V gene TRBV12-3 or TRBV12-4; 9 bases fit TRBD2. CDR3 length: 13 residues. The V and J ends lost 6 bases and 8 bases, in that order; junction bases with no gene match: 5. The CDR3 DNA is TGTGCCAGCAGAATAGCGGGAGTAGACATTCAGTACTTC. Protein: CASRIAGVDIQYF.

This clonotype appeared a single time. The V gene is TRBV20-1, the J gene TRBJ2-7; D not certain. The CDR3 contains 12 residues. Trimming cost V 0 bases and J 6 bases, with 9 bases left between them. CDR1 and CDR2 from the germline V gene are DFQATT and SNEGSKA (reference sequence). The DNA of the CDR3 is TGCAGTGCTAGAGAGGGTTTAGTCGAGCAGTACTTC. This sequence encodes CSAREGLVEQYF.

This sequence joins TRBV20-1 and TRBJ2-3; TRBD1 matches at 8 bases. CDR3 size: 14 residues. With V trimmed by 1 base and J by 14 bases, 14 bases remained unmatched. In germline, CDR1 is DFQATT, CDR2 SNEGSKA (reference sequence). CDR3 sequence (DNA): TGCAGTGCTAGAGCCGGCAACTCAGACAGGGGTGTGTATTTT. Translating it yields CSARAGNSDRGVYF.

CDR3 loop: CASRLTSGASSYEQYF. The DNA for the CDR3 is TGTGCCAGCAGGCTAACTAGCGGGGCTAGCTCCTACGAGCAGTACTTC. The chain joins TRBV6-1 to TRBJ2-7, with 10 positions matching TRBD2. With 6 bases clipped from V and 0 bases from J, the junction kept 8 bases outside the gene matches. Germline assignment: CDR1 MNHNS and CDR2 SASEGT. The CDR3 is 16 residues long.

This clonotype was seen more than once but under ten times. The J gene is TRBJ1-1, the V gene TRBV20-1; tentative D call: TRBD1 (6 bases). The germline gives CDR1 DFQATT, CDR2 SNEGSKA (reference sequence). V gave up 0 bases and J gave up 0 bases, with 11 bases separating them. The CDR3 runs to 15 residues. The CDR3 reads CSARESTGMNTEAFF. The CDR3, as DNA: TGCAGTGCTAGAGAATCCACAGGGATGAACACTGAAGCTTTCTTT.

V gene TRBV4-1 combines with J gene TRBJ2-3; D is perhaps TRBD2 (7 bases). The CDR3 runs 15 residues. Germline CDR1 MGHRA, CDR2 YSYEKL. Deletions cut 3 bases from V and 4 bases from J, with 14 bases between. The CDR3 sequence is CASSQVWEGADTQYF. CDR3 bases: TGCGCCAGCAGCCAGGTTTGGGAGGGGGCAGATACGCAGTATTTT.

This clonotype was seen only a few times. The V call is TRBV20-1, the J call TRBJ2-1; possibly TRBD1 or TRBD2 for D (5 bases each). Trimming removed 0 bases at V and 6 bases at J, with 15 bases between. The V gene's germline CDR1 is DFQATT and CDR2 SNEGSKA (reference sequence). This CDR3 is 15 amino acids long. The CDR3 spells CSARDRWGYRNEQFF. CDR3 nucleotide sequence: TGCAGTGCTAGAGATCGCTGGGGGTACCGCAATGAGCAGTTCTTC.

Details on this clonotype: Given a much more abundant clone one base away, this may be a read error. This chain joins TRBV5-1 and TRBJ2-3; D not certain. This CDR3 has 12 residues. Germline-derived CDR1 and CDR2 are SGHRS and YFSETQ. Trimming stripped 5 bases from V and 2 bases from J, with 6 bases between. The CDR3 protein is CASRFDTDTQYF. In nucleotides, the CDR3 is TGCGCCAGCAGATTTGACACAGATACGCAGTATTTT.